Listed below are T cell receptor beta chains from one sample, sequenced in a study of blood T cell repertoires in COVID-19. Here immunoSEQ multiplex PCR was the method, and the copy in TCRdb shows in-frame clones only, minus some. The sample lists roughly 120,000 clones, 85% occurring once. The sample was peripheral blood. The receptors were gathered from a woman aged 60 to 75 with COVID-19, enrolled during active disease. Both conserved end residues are part of each CDR3. A D gene is named only where the DNA matches it firmly. Size is stated for part of the rows, as once, few or many counts, or as a class when the clone is expanded.

J gene	V gene	clone size	CDR3 length	D gene	CDR3 DNA	CDR3 protein
TRBJ1-1	TRBV6-5	-	12	-	TGTGCCAGCAGAGGGGGGGGCGACGAAGCTTTCTTT	CASRGGGDEAFF
TRBJ1-6	TRBV3-1/TRBV3-2	few	15	-	TGTGCCAGCAGCCAAATCAGCTCCTATAATTCACCCCTCCACTTT	CASSQISSYNSPLHF
TRBJ1-1	TRBV6-5	once	13	-	TGTGCCAGCAGTTACCAGGGTAACACTGAAGCTTTCTTT	CASSYQGNTEAFF
TRBJ1-3	TRBV18	once	15	-	TGTGCCAGCTCACCAAGAGAAATCTCTGGAAACACCATATATTTT	CASSPREISGNTIYF
TRBJ1-5	TRBV5-4	many	14	-	TGTGCCAGCAGCTTCAGCCAGGGGAATCAGCCCCAGCATTTT	CASSFSQGNQPQHF
TRBJ2-7	TRBV13	few	14	-	TGTGCCAGCAGCTTAGGGACAGTTGGTTACGAGCAGTACTTC	CASSLGTVGYEQYF
TRBJ2-5	TRBV7-9	-	13	-	TGTGCCAGCGGCCTGGGACTCCAAGAGACCCAGTACTTC	CASGLGLQETQYF
TRBJ1-1	TRBV5-1	-	15	-	TGCGCCAGCAGCTACCTACAGGGTTCGAACACTGAAGCTTTCTTT	CASSYLQGSNTEAFF
TRBJ2-3	TRBV5-8	-	14	TRBD1	TGTGCCAGCAGCAGGGGACAGGCATCGGATACGCAGTATTTT	CASSRGQASDTQYF
TRBJ1-2	TRBV6-2/TRBV6-3	-	13	TRBD1	TGTGCCAGCAGTTCCCGGACAGGGATGGGCTACACCTTC	CASSSRTGMGYTF
TRBJ1-5	TRBV2	-	14	TRBD1	TGTGCCAGCAGTAGTCCCGGGACAGGGCCCCCCCAGCATTTT	CASSSPGTGPPQHF
TRBJ1-2	TRBV3-1/TRBV3-2	-	16	TRBD1	TGTGCCAGCAGCCACATGACAGGGGAGGGGGAATATGGCTACACCTTC	CASSHMTGEGEYGYTF
TRBJ2-3	TRBV24-1	-	15	-	TGTGCCACCAGTGATCCAGAGGAGGAAACAGATACGCAGTATTTT	CATSDPEEETDTQYF
TRBJ2-7	TRBV5-6	-	14	-	TGTGCCAGCAGCTTGGCGCAGTTCTCCTACGAGCAGTACTTC	CASSLAQFSYEQYF
TRBJ2-7	TRBV19	-	14	TRBD1	TGTGCCAGTAGTATCGGGACAGGTGCCTACGAGCAGTACTTC	CASSIGTGAYEQYF
TRBJ2-4	TRBV28	-	14	TRBD1	TGTGCCAGCAGTTTATGGTCCGGGACAGCTTTTCAGTACTTC	CASSLWSGTAFQYF
TRBJ2-7	TRBV9	-	17	TRBD2	TGTGCCAGCAGCCGGCTGATAACACGGGGGGTTCCGGACGAGCAGTACTTC	CASSRLITRGVPDEQYF
TRBJ2-1	TRBV7-9	-	17	-	TGTGCCAGCAGCTTAGGTTCAGGCGGGGACTCCTACAATGAGCAGTTCTTC	CASSLGSGGDSYNEQFF
TRBJ1-1	TRBV7-2	-	18	-	TGTGCCAGCAGACTGAACCGGCGGATTTGGTCCGGGAACACTGAAGCTTTCTTT	CASRLNRRIWSGNTEAFF
TRBJ2-5	TRBV5-6	-	16	TRBD1	TGTGCCAGCAGCTTGGGGACAGGGATTGTGCAAGAGACCCAGTACTTC	CASSLGTGIVQETQYF
TRBJ2-3	TRBV2	-	17	TRBD2	TGTGCCAGCATTAGAAAGGTAGCTAGCGGGGGGGGCCAAACGCAGTATTTT	CASIRKVASGGGQTQYF
TRBJ1-3	TRBV9	-	16	-	TGTGCCAGCAGCGTAGGGACAGACGTCTCTGGAAACACCATATATTTT	CASSVGTDVSGNTIYF
TRBJ2-1	TRBV3-1/TRBV3-2	-	12	-	TGTGCCAGCAGCCTCAGGGGGGATGAGCAGTTCTTC	CASSLRGDEQFF
TRBJ2-1	TRBV7-8	-	15	-	TGTGCCAGCAGTAGGGGCACGAGCTCCTACAATGAGCAGTTCTTC	CASSRGTSSYNEQFF